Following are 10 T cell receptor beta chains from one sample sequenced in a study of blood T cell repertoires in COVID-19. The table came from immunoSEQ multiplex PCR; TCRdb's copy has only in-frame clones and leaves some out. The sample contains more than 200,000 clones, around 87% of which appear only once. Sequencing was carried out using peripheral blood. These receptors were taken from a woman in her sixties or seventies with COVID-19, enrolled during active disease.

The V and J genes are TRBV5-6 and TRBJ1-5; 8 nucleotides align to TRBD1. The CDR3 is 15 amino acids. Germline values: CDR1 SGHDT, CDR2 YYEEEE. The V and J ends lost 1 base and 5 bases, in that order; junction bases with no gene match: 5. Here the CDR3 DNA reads TGTGCCAGCAGCTTGACCGGGACAGGTGATCAGCCCCAGCATTTT. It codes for CASSLTGTGDQPQHF.

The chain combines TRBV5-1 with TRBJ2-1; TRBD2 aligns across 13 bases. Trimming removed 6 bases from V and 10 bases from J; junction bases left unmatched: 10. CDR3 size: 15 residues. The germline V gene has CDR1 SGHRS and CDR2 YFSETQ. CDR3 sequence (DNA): TGCGCCAGCATATCCGGGACTAGCGGGACAGGGGAGCAGTTCTTC. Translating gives CASISGTSGTGEQFF.

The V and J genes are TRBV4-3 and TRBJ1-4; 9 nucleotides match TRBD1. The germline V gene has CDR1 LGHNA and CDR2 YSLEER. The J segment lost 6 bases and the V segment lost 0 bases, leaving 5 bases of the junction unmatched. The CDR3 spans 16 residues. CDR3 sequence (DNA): TGCGCCAGCAGCCAAGATCGAGGGGACAGGGATGAAAAACTGTTTTTT. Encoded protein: CASSQDRGDRDEKLFF.

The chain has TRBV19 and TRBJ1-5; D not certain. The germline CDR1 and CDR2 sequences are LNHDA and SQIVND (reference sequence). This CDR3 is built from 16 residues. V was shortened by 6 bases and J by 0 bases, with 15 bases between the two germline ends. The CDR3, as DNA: TGTGCCAGTAGCCAAGAGTGGGCAAATAGCAATCAGCCCCAGCATTTT. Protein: CASSQEWANSNQPQHF.

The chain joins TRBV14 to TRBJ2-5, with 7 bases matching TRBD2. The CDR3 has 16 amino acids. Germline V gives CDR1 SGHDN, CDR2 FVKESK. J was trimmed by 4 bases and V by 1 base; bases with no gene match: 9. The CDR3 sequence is CASSQAKGGSGETQYF. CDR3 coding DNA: TGTGCCAGCAGCCAAGCTAAGGGCGGGAGTGGAGAGACCCAGTACTTC. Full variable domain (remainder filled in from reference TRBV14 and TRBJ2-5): EAGVTQFPSHSVIEKGQTVTLRCDPISGHDNLYWYRRVMGKEIKFLLHFVKESKQDESGMPNNRFLAERTGGTYSTLKVQPAELEDSGVYFCASSQAKGGSGETQYFGPGTRLLVL.

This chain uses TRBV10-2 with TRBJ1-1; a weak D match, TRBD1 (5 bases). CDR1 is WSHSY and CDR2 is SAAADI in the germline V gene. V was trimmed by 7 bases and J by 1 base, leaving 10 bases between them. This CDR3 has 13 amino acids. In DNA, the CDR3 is TGCGCCAGCACACGGACAAGGAACACTGAAGCTTTCTTT. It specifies CASTRTRNTEAFF.

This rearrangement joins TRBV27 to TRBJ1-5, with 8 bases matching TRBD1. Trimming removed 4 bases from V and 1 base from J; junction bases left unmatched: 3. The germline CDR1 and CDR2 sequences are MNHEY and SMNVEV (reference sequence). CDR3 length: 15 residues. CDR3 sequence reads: CASSSRTGSNQPQHF. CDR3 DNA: TGTGCCAGCAGTTCCAGGACAGGGAGCAATCAGCCCCAGCATTTT.

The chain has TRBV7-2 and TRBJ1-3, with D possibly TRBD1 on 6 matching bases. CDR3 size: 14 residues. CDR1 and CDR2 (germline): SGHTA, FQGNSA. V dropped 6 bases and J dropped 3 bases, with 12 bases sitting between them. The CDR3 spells CASSQGLRGNTIYF. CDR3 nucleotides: TGTGCCAGCAGTCAGGGGTTGCGTGGAAACACCATATATTTT.

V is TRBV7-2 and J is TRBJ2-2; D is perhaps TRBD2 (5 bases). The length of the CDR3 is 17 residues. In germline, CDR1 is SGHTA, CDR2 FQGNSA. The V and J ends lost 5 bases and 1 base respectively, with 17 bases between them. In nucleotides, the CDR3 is TGTGCCAGCAGCGAACCGAAGATTAGCGTGAACACCGGGGAGCTGTTTTTT. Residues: CASSEPKISVNTGELFF.

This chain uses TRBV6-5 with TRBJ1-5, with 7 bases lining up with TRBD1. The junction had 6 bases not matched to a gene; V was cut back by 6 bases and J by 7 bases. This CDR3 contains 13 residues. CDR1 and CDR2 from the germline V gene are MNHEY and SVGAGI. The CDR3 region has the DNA TGTGCCAGCAGGTTGACAGGGAACCAGCCCCAGCATTTT. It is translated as CASRLTGNQPQHF.